Sequencing of this TCR beta chain was carried out in a study of low-dose radiotherapy and immunotherapy resistance in tumors. Study-wide background: Every two weeks, one day ahead of radiation and immunotherapy, cyclophosphamide 200 mg/m2 was given (intravenously). cDNA synthesis used a TRAV/TRBV-specific primer set for both chains.

Stated time point: before trial treatment. All of the donors were given nivolumab, ipilimumab, aspirin, low-dose cyclophosphamide and low-dose radiotherapy as part of RACIN, a single-arm trial. This clonotype was observed many times. Both a constant-region primer and a V-primer adapter served to amplify TCRs across roughly 20 PCR cycles. A single record per CDR3 protein comes from TCRdb applying MiXCR to the reads. Of roughly 46,000 distinct CDR3 sequences in the sample, about 10% are singletons; the top ten hold 6.2%. CDR3 length: 12 residues. V shed 5 bases and J shed 3 bases, with 5 bases lying between them. CDR1 is MDHEN and CDR2 is SYDVKM in the germline V gene.

The clonotype comes from a female donor with ovarian cancer. The sample in question was PBMCs, obtained before treatment. The gene calls are TRBV28 and TRBJ2-1; D gene unclear. DNA for the CDR3: TGTGCCAGCAGTCCGAACTACAATGAGCAGTTCTTC. Translated, it gives CASSPNYNEQFF.